This TCR beta chain was sequenced for a study of blood T cell repertoires in COVID-19 (dated by TCRdb to 2018 to 2020). Background on the whole study: The collaborator samples originated in the United States, Italy and Spain and spanned the acute and convalescent phases of COVID-19. The material from the prospective study consisted of cDNA or gDNA derived from T cells, B-cell-depleted T cells, or PBMCs. Subjects who had been exposed to COVID-19, were actively infected with it, or had recovered from it provided the deeply sampled blood TCRbeta repertoires that made up the dataset. The repertoires were released in a freely available public database intended as a resource for research on the immune response to SARS-CoV-2. The samples were drawn from the first 160 participants of the ongoing ImmuneRACE study and from some 1,300 subjects provided by 6 global collaborators. A de-identified subject ID, COVID-19 status, age in years and sex were almost always included in the sample metadata. HLA class I and class II types, where available, came from metadata supplied by the sample provider rather than from assay-based typing.

Comments on this clone: Its antigen remains unidentified. One base away there is no much larger clone; base qualities are not given. Other nucleotide sequences in the sample specify the same CDR3.

Paper-wide results and their limitations: The amount of clinical and demographic metadata varied by source and participant and was provided uncurated.

The immunoSEQ Assay, a bias-controlled multiplex PCR, was used to amplify TCRbeta CDR3 regions from genomic DNA. As for the authors' bioinformatics: The number of nucleated cells in each sample was estimated from the amplification of reference gene primers within the assay. To quantify the absolute abundance of each unique TCRbeta CDR3 rearrangement, sequence reads were collapsed and filtered. Productive Simpson clonality was computed per sample as the square root of Simpson's diversity index over productive rearrangements. This is the immuneACCESS table as TCRdb keeps it, with only in-frame sequences that have V and J called. A part of the clones is gone; compared with another copy, unresolved V genes explain less than half, and the rest is unexplained. V and J calls and clone size are those listed in that table; D and trimming were worked out from the DNA. In all, the sample holds some 250,000 clones, and approximately 86% of those were seen once. The top ten hold under 2% of the sample.

Reading from cysteine to phenylalanine, the CDR3 counts 12 amino acids. Of all the DNA, just the CDR3 is kept, 36 bases in frame from base 1. Trimming costs V 6 bases and J 2 bases, and their ends lie 4 bases apart. The collaborating institutions used their own protocols to collect whole blood in K2EDTA tubes. For TCRbeta analysis, collaborators shipped samples in one of three forms: frozen whole blood, isolated PBMCs, or DNA extracted from either of those sample types. The chain joins TRBV12-3 or TRBV12-4 to TRBJ2-2, with the D gene too uncertain to name. The TCR originated in a man aged 25 to 45 with active or convalescent COVID-19. Source material: peripheral blood. The bases read TGTGCCAGCAGCTCCAACACCGGGGAGCTGTTTTTT. Translated, this is CASSSNTGELFF.